This T cell receptor (beta chain) comes out of a study of CD8 T cells in ankylosing spondylitis. V was clipped by 3 bases and J by 2 bases, with 6 bases between them. From germline, CDR1 is DFQATT and CDR2 SNEGSKA (reference sequence). There are 12 residues in the CDR3. TCRdb ran MiXCR on the 5' RACE reads and lists one entry per CDR3 protein. The sample shows 250,000 to 350,000 distinct CDR3 sequences, around 18% of them seen only once. The material sequenced was blood, either unsorted or a sorted T cell fraction (not recorded which). The TCR originated in a male donor with ankylosing spondylitis or in good health (not recorded which). This chain uses TRBV20-1 with TRBJ2-3; D remains unclear. The CDR3 loop reads CSASGFTDTQYF. The CDR3 DNA reads as TGCAGTGCTAGCGGATTCACAGATACGCAGTATTTT.